The sequence of this T cell receptor beta chain was determined in a study of PD-1 blockade in mismatch repair-deficient tumors. Every patient had mismatch repair deficiency by PCR or immunohistochemistry. TCR sequencing covered a few patients who responded to pembrolizumab. The method was immunoSEQ multiplex PCR; TCRdb's version includes in-frame clones alone and lacks a portion of them. The sample lists some 120,000 clones, around 86% occurring once. The germline V gene has CDR1 SGHAT and CDR2 FQDESV (reference sequence). V lost 3 bases to trimming and J lost 9 bases, with 15 bases between them. This CDR3 region has 13 residues. Details on this clone: As yet, its antigen is unknown.

General study points: Tumor-resident clones, often undetectable pretreatment in blood, expanded then contracted after pembrolizumab.

The starting material was peripheral blood, obtained 44 weeks after starting pembrolizumab. The chain links TRBV11-1 to TRBJ2-7, with D maybe TRBD2 (6 bases). The sequence was obtained from an adult with mismatch repair-deficient cancer. The CDR3 region has the DNA TGTGCCAGCAGCTTCCATCCGGGACTCGGGCAGTACTTC. As protein: CASSFHPGLGQYF.